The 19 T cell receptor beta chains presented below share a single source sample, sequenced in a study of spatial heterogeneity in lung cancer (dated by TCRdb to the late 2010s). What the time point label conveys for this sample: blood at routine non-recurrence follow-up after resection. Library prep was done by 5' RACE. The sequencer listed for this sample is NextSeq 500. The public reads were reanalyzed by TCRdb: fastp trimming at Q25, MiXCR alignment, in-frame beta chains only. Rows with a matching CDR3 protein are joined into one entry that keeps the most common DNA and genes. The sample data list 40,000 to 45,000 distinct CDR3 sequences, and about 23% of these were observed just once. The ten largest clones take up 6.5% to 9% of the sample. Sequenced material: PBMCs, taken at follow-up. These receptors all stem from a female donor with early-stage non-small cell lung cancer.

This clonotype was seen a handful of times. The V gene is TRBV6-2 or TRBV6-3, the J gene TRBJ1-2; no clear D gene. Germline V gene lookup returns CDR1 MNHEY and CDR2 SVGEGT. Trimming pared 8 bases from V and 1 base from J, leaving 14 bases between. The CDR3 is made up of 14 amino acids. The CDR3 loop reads CASAQQGLNYGYTF. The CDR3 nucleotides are TGTGCCAGCGCTCAACAAGGACTTAACTATGGCTACACCTTC.

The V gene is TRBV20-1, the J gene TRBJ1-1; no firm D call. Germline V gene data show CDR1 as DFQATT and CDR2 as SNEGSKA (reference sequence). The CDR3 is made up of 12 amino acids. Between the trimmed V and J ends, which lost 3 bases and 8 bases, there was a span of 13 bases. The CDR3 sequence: CSARHGQLEAFF. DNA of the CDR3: TGCAGTGCTAGGCACGGCCAGTTAGAAGCTTTCTTT.

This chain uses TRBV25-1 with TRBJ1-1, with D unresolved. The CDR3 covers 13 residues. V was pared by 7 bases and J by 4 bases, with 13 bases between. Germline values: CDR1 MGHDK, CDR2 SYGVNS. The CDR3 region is CASNRERSTEAFF. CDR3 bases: TGTGCCAGCAATCGGGAGCGGAGCACTGAAGCTTTCTTT.

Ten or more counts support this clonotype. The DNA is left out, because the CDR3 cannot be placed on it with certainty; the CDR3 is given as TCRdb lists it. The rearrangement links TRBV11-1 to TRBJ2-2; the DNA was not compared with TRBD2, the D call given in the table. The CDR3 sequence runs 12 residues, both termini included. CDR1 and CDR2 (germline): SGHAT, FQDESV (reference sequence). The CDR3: CASSFGPGELFF.

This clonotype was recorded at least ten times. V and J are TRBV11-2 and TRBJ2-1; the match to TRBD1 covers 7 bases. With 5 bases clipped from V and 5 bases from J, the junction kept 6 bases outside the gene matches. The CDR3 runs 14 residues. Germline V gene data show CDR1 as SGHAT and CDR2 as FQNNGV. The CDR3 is CASSLSRGNNEQFF. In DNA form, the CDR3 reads TGTGCCAGCAGCCTGAGCAGGGGGAACAATGAGCAGTTCTTC.

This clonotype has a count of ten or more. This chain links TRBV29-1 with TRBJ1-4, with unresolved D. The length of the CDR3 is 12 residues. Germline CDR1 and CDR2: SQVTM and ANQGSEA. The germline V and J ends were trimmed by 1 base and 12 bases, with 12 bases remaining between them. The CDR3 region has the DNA TGCAGCGTTGAAGTAGCAGCCGGGGAACTGTTTTTT. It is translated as CSVEVAAGELFF.

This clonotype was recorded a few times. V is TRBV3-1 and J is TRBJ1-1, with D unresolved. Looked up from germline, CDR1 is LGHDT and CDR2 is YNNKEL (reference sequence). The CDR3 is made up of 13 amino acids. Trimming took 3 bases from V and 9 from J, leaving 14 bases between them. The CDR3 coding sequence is TGTGCCAGCAGCCAGAACGTAGGCGACCAAGCTTTCTTT. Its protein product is CASSQNVGDQAFF.

This chain's CDR3 is CASSLRVHTDTQYF. CDR3 coding DNA: TGTGCCAGCAGCCTCCGGGTCCACACAGATACGCAGTATTTT. The V gene is TRBV7-2, the J gene TRBJ2-3, with D uncertain. The V end was cut by 5 bases, the J end by 2 bases, with 11 bases between. CDR3 length equals 14 residues. From germline, CDR1 is SGHTA and CDR2 FQGNSA.

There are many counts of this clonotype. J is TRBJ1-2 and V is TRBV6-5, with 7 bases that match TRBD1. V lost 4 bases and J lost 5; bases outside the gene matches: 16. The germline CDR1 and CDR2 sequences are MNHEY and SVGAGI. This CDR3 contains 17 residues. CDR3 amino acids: CASSFQPLSGTVYGYTF. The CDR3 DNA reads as TGTGCCAGCAGTTTCCAACCCCTCTCGGGGACAGTATATGGCTACACCTTC.

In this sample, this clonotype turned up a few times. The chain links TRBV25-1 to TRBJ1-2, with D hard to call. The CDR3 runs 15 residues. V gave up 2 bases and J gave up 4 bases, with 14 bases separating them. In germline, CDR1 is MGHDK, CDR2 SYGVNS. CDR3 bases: TGTGCCAGCAGTGAAGGTGAAAAGGGTAGCTATGGCTACACCTTC. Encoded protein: CASSEGEKGSYGYTF.

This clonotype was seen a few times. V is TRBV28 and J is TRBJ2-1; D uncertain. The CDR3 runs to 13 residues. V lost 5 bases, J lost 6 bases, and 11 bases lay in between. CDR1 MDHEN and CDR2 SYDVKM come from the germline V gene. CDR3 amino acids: CASSPHLTNEQFF. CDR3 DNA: TGTGCCAGCAGTCCCCACCTAACCAATGAGCAGTTCTTC.

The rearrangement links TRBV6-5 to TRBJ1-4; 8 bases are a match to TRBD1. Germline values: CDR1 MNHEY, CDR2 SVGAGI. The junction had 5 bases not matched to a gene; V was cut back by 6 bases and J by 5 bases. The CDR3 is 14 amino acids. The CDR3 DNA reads TGTGCCAGCAGCTCGACAGGGGAAAATGAAAAACTGTTTTTT. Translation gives CASSSTGENEKLFF.

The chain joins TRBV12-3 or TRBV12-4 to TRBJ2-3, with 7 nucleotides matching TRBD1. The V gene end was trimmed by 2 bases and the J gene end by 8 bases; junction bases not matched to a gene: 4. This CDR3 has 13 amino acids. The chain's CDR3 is CASSLQGVVTQYF. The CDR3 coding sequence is TGTGCCAGCAGTTTACAGGGGGTAGTTACGCAGTATTTT.

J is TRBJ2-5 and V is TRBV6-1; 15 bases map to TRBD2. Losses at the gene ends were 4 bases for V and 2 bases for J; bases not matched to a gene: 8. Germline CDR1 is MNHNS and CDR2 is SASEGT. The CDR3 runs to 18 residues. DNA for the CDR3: TGTGCCAGCAGTGTCGGGGGACTAGCGGGGGGCCTTCAAGAGACCCAGTACTTC. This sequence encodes CASSVGGLAGGLQETQYF.

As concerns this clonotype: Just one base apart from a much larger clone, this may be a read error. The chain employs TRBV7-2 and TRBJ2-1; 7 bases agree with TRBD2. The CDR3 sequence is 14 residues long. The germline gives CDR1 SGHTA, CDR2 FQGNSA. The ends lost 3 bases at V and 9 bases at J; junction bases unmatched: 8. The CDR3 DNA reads TGTGCCAGCAGCTTTAGCGGGCCCCCGGGTGAGCAGTTCTTC. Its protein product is CASSFSGPPGEQFF.

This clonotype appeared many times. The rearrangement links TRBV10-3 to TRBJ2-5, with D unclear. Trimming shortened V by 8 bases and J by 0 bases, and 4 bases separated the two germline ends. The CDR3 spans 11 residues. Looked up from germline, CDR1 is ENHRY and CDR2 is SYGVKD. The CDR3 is CAIGDQETQYF. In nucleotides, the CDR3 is TGTGCCATCGGGGACCAAGAGACCCAGTACTTC.

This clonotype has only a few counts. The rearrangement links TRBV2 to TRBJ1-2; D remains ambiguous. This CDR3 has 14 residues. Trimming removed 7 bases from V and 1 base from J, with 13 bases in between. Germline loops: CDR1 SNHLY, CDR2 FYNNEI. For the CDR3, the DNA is TGTGCCAGCACCCTAACCTTCCTTAACTATGGCTACACCTTC. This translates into CASTLTFLNYGYTF.

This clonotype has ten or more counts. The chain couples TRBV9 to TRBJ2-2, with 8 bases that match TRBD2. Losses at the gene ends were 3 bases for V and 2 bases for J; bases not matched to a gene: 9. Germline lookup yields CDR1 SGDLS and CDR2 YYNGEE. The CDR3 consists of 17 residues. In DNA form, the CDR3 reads TGTGCCAGCAGCGGGTCCAAGACTAGCGCAAACACCGGGGAGCTGTTTTTT. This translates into CASSGSKTSANTGELFF.

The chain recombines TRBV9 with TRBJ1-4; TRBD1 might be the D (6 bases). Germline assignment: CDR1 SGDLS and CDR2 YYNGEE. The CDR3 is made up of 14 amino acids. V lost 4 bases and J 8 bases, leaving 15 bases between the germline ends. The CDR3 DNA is TGTGCCAGCAGCCCCCCAGGGGTTGTGGAAAAACTGTTTTTT. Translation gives CASSPPGVVEKLFF.